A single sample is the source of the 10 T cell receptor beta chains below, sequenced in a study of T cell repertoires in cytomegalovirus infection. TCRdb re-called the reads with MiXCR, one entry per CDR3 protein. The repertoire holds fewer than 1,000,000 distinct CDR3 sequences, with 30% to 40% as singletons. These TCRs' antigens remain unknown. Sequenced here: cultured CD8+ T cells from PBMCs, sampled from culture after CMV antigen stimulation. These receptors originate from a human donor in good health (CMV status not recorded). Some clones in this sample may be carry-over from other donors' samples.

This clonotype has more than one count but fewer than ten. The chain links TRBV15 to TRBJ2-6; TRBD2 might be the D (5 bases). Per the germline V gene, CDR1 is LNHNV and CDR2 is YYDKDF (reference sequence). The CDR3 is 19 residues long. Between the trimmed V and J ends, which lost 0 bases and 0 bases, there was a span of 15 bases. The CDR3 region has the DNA TGTGCCACCAGCAGAGATCTTTTAGACTATAGCTCTGGGGCCAACGTCCTGACTTTC. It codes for CATSRDLLDYSSGANVLTF.

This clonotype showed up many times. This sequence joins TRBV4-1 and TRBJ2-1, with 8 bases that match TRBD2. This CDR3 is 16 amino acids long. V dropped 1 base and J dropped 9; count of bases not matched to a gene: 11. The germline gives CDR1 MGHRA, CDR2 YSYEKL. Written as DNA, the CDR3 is TGCGCCAGCAGCCAAGGCCCCTCGGGGGGGCCAAGTGAGCAGTTCTTC. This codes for CASSQGPSGGPSEQFF.

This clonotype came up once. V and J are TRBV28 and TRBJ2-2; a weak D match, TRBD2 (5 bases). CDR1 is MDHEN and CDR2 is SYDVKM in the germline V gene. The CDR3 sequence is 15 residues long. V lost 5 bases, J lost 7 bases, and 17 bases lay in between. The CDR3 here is CASSTLRGFVGELFF. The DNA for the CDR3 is TGTGCCAGCAGTACCCTCCGGGGATTCGTCGGGGAGCTGTTTTTT.

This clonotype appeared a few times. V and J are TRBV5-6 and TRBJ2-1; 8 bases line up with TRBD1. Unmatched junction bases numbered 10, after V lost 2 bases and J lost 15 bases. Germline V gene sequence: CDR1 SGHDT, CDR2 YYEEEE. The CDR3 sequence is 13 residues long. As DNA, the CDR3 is TGTGCCAGCAGCTTCGGGAAGGACAGGGAAGTGTTCTTC. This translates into CASSFGKDREVFF.

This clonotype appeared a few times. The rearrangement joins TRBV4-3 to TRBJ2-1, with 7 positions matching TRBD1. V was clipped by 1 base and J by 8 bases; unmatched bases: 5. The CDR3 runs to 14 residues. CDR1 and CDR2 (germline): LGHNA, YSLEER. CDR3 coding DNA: TGCGCCAGCAGCCAAGCGACAGGGATCCATGAGCAGTTCTTC. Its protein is CASSQATGIHEQFF.

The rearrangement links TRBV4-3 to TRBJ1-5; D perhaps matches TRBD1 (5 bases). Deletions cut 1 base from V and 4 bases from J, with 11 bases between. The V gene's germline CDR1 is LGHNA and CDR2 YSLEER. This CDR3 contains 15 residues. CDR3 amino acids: CASSQVIGVNQPQHF. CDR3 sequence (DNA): TGCGCCAGCAGCCAAGTGATAGGGGTGAATCAGCCCCAGCATTTT.

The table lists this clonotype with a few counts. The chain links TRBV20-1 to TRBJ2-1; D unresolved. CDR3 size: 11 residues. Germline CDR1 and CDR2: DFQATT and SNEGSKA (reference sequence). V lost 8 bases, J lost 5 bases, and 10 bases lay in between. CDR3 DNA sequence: TGCAGTACCCTGACCCACAATGAGCAGTTCTTC. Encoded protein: CSTLTHNEQFF.

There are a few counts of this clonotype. CDR3 loop: CASSLRGGMTDTQYF. The CDR3 DNA sequence: TGTGCCAGCAGTTTACGGGGGGGGATGACAGATACGCAGTATTTT. The chain couples TRBV27 to TRBJ2-3; TRBD2 aligns across 8 bases. The germline V gene encodes CDR1 MNHEY and CDR2 SMNVEV (reference sequence). This CDR3 contains 15 residues. The V and J ends lost 2 bases and 3 bases, in that order; junction bases with no gene match: 4.

DNA for the CDR3: TGTGCCAGCAGGAACCGGGACAGCGGGGTTCGAGAGCAGTTCTTC. Amino acid sequence: CASRNRDSGVREQFF. The chain recombines TRBV7-6 with TRBJ2-1; D may be TRBD1 or TRBD2 (7 bases each). This CDR3 has 15 amino acids. The V gene's germline CDR1 is SGHVS and CDR2 FNYEAQ. Trimming shortened V by 6 bases and J by 10 bases, and 22 bases separated the two germline ends.

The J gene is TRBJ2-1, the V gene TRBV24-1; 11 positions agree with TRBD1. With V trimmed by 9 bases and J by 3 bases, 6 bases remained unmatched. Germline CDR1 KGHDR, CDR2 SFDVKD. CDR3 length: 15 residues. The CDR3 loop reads CATRGGQGVYNEQFF. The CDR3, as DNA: TGTGCCACCCGTGGGGGACAGGGGGTCTACAATGAGCAGTTCTTC.